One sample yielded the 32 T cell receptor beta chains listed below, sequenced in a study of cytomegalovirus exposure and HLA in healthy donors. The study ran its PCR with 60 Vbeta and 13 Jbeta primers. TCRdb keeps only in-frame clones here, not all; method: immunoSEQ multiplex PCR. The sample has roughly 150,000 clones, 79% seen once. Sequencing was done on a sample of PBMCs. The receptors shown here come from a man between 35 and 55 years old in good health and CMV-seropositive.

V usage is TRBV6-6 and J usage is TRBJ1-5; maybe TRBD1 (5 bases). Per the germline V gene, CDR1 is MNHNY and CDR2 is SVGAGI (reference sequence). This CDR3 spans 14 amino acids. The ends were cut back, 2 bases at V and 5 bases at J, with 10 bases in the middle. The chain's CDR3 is CASSYRRDYQPQHF. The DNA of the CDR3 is TGTGCCAGCAGTTACCGCCGGGACTATCAGCCCCAGCATTTT.

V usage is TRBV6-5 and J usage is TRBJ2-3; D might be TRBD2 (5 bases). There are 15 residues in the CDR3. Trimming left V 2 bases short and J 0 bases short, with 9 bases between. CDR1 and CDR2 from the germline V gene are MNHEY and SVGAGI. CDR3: CASSYSRDSTDTQYF. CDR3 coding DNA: TGTGCCAGCAGTTACAGTCGGGATAGCACAGATACGCAGTATTTT.

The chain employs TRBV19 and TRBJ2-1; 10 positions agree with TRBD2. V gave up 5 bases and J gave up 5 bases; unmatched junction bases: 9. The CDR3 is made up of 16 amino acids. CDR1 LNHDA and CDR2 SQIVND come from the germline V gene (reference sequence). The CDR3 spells CASSFSSGRGDNEQFF. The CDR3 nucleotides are TGTGCCAGTAGTTTCTCTAGCGGGAGAGGGGACAATGAGCAGTTCTTC.

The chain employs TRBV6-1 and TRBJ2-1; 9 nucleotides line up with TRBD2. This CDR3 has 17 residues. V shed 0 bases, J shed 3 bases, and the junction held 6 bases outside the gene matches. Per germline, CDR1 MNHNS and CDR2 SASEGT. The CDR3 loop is CASSEARAGGVYNEQFF. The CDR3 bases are TGTGCCAGCAGTGAAGCTCGCGCGGGAGGGGTCTACAATGAGCAGTTCTTC.

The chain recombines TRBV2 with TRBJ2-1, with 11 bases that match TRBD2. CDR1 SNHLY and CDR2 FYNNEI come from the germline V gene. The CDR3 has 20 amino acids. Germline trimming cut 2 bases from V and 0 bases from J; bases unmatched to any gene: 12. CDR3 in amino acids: CASSEMLGLAGPSSYNEQFF. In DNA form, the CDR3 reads TGTGCCAGCAGTGAAATGTTAGGACTAGCGGGTCCTAGCTCCTACAATGAGCAGTTCTTC.

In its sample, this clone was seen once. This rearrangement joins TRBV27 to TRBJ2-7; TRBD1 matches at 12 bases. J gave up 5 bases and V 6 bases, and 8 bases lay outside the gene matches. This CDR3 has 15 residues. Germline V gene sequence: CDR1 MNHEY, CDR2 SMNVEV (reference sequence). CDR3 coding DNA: TGTGCCAGCAGGGGACAGGGGGCGAATTTGGACGAGCAGTACTTC. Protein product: CASRGQGANLDEQYF.

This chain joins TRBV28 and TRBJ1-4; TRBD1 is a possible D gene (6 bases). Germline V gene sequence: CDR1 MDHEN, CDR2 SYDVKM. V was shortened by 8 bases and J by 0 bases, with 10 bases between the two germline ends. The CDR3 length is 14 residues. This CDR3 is CASLTGSTNEKLFF. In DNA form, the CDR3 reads TGTGCCAGCCTTACAGGGTCAACTAATGAAAAACTGTTTTTT.

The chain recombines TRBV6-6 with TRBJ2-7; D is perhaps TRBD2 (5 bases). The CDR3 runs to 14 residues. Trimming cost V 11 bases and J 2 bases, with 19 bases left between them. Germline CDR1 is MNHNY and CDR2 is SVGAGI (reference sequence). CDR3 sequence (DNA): TGTGCCGCTAAACCCGGGGAGAATACCTACGAGCAGTACTTC. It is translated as CAAKPGENTYEQYF.

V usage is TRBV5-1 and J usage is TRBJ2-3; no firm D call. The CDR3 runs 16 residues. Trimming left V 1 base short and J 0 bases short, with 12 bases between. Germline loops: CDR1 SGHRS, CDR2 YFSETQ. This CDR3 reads CASSLPQAPSTDTQYF. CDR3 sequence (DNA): TGCGCCAGCAGCTTGCCCCAGGCACCTAGCACAGATACGCAGTATTTT.

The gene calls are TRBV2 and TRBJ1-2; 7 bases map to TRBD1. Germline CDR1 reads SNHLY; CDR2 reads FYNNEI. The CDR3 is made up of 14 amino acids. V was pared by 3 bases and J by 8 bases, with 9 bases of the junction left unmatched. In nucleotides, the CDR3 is TGTGCCAGCAGTGACTTTCAGGGGGTCAAGGGCTACACCTTC. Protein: CASSDFQGVKGYTF.

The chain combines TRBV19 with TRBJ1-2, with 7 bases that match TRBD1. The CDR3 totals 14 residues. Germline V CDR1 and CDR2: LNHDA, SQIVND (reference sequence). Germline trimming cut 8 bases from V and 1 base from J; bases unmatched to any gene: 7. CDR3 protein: CASSRDRDNYGYTF. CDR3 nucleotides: TGTGCCAGTTCTCGGGACAGAGATAACTATGGCTACACCTTC.

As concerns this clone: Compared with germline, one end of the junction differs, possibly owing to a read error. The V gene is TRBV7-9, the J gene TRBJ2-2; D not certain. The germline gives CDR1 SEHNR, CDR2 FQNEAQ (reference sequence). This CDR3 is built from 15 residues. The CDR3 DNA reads TGTTCCAGCAGCTCAACCCAGGTGAACACCGGGGAGCTGTTTTTT. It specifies CSSSSTQVNTGELFF.

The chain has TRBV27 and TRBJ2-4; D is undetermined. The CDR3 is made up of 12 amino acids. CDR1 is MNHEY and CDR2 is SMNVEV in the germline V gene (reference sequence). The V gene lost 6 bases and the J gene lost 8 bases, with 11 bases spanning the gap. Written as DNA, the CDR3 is TGTGCCAGCAGCCCCGCCCGGGACATTCAGTACTTC. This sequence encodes CASSPARDIQYF.

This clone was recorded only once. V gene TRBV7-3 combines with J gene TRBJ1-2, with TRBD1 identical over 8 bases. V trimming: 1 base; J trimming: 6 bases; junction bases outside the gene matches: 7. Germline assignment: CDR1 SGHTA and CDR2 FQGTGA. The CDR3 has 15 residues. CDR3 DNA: TGTGCCAGCAGCTTAAACGCAGGGGGCGCGGATGGCTACACCTTC. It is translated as CASSLNAGGADGYTF.

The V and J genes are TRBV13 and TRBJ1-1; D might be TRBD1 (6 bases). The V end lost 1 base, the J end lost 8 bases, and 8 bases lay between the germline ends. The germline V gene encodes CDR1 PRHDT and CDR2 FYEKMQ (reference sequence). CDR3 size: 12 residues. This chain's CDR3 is CASSLVRGEAFF. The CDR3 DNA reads TGTGCCAGCAGCTTAGTAAGGGGGGAAGCTTTCTTT.

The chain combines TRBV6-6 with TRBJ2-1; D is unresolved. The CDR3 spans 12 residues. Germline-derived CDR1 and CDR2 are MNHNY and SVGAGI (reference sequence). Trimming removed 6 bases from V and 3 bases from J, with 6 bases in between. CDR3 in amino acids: CASSLLYNEQFF. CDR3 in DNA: TGTGCCAGCAGCCTCCTCTACAATGAGCAGTTCTTC.

CDR3 nucleotide sequence: TGTGCCAGCAGTGCCGGGACTAGCTACGAGCAGTACTTC. Protein: CASSAGTSYEQYF. The chain is built from TRBV2 and TRBJ2-7, with 8 bases identical to TRBD2. The CDR3 covers 13 residues. J lost 3 bases, V lost 4 bases, and 2 bases had no gene match. Germline V CDR1 and CDR2: SNHLY, FYNNEI.

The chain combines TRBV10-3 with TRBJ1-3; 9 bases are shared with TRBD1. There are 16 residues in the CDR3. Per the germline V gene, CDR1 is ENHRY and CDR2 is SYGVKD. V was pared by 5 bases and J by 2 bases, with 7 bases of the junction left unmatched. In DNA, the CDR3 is TGTGCCATCAGTACCGACAGGGGGGTCCCTGGAAACACCATATATTTT. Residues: CAISTDRGVPGNTIYF.

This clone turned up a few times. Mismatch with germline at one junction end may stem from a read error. This chain's CDR3 is CSSSGDTGYGYTF. The CDR3 coding sequence is TGTTCCAGCAGCGGTGACACCGGCTATGGCTACACCTTC. The chain links TRBV7-9 to TRBJ1-2; D is unclear. The CDR3 length is 13 residues. The germline V gene has CDR1 SEHNR and CDR2 FQNEAQ (reference sequence).

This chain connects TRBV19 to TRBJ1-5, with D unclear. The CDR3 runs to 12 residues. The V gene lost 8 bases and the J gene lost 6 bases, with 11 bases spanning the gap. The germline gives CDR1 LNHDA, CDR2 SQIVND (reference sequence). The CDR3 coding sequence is TGTGCCAGTGAAGACCGCGGTCAGCCCCAGCATTTT. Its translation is CASEDRGQPQHF.

CDR3 amino acids: CASSGDRGLGGNTIYF. CDR3 DNA: TGTGCCAGCAGTGGAGACAGGGGGCTGGGTGGAAACACCATATATTTT. V usage is TRBV2 and J usage is TRBJ1-3; 10 nucleotides align to TRBD1. The CDR3 consists of 16 residues. J gave up 3 bases and V 4 bases, and 6 bases lay outside the gene matches. CDR1 SNHLY and CDR2 FYNNEI come from the germline V gene.

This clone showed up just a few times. The CDR3 loop is CASSWGSDRGHNSPLHF. The CDR3 nucleotides are TGCGCCAGCTCGTGGGGCTCGGATAGGGGGCATAATTCACCCCTCCACTTT. The J gene is TRBJ1-6, the V gene TRBV5-1, with 7 bases identical to TRBD1. Trimming removed 7 bases from V and 5 bases from J; junction bases left unmatched: 15. This CDR3 comprises 17 residues. Germline-derived CDR1 and CDR2 are SGHRS and YFSETQ.

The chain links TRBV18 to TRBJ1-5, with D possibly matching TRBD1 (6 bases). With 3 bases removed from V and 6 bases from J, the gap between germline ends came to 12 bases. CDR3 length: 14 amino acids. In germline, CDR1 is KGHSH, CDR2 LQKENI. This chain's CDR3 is CASSPLGGRQPQHF. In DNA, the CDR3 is TGTGCCAGCTCACCTTTGGGGGGGCGTCAGCCCCAGCATTTT.

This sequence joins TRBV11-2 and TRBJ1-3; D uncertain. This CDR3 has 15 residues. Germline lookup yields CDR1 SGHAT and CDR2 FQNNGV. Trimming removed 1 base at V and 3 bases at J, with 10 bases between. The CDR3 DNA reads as TGTGCCAGCAGCTTAGTAGCTGGCGGTGGAAACACCATATATTTT. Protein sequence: CASSLVAGGGNTIYF.

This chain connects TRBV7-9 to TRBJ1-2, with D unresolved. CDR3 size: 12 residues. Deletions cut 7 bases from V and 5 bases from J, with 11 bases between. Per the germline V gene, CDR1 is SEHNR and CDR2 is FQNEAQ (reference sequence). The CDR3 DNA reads TGTGCCAGCAACCAAGCCGGTTATGGCTACACCTTC. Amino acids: CASNQAGYGYTF.

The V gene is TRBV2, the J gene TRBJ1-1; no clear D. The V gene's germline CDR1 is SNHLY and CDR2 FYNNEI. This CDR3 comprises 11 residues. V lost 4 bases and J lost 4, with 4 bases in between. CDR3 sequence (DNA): TGTGCCAGCAGTGCCAGCACTGAAGCTTTCTTT. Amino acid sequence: CASSASTEAFF.

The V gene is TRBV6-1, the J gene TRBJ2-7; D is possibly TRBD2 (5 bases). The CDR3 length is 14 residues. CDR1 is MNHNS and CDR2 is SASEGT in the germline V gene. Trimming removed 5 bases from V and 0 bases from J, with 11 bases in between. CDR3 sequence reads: CASSMSGDSYEQYF. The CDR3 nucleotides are TGTGCCAGCAGTATGAGCGGAGACTCCTACGAGCAGTACTTC.

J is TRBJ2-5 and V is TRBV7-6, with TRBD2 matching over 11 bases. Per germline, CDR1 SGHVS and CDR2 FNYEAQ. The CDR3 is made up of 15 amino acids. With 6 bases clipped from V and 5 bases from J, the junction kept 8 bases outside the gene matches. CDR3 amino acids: CASRGLAVQGETQYF. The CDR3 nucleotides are TGTGCCAGCAGGGGACTAGCGGTCCAAGGGGAGACCCAGTACTTC.

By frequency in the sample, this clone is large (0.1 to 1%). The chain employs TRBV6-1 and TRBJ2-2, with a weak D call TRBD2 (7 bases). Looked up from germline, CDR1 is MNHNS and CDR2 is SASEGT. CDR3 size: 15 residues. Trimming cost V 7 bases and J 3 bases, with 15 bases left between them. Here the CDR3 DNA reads TGTGCCAGCAACGAGGGGGGGAGGGACACCGGGGAGCTGTTTTTT. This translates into CASNEGGRDTGELFF.

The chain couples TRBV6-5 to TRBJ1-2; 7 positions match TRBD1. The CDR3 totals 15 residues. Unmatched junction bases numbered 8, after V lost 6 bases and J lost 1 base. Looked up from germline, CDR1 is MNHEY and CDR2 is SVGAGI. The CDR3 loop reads CASSLQGTDNYGYTF. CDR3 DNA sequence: TGTGCCAGCAGCCTACAGGGGACTGATAACTATGGCTACACCTTC.

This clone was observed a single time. The CDR3 DNA reads as TGCGCCAGCAGCTTGGCCGGCGTGGGGGCCACCGGGGAGCTGTTTTTT. This encodes CASSLAGVGATGELFF. The chain couples TRBV5-1 to TRBJ2-2, with D possibly matching TRBD1 (6 bases). V shed 0 bases and J shed 4 bases, with 13 bases lying between them. This CDR3 comprises 16 residues. Per the germline V gene, CDR1 is SGHRS and CDR2 is YFSETQ. Full variable domain (remainder filled in from reference TRBV5-1 and TRBJ2-2): KAGVTQTPRYLIKTRGQQVTLSCSPISGHRSVSWYQQTPGQGLQFLFEYFSETQRNKGNFPGRFSGRQFSNSRSEMNVSTLELGDSALYLCASSLAGVGATGELFFGEGSRLTVL.

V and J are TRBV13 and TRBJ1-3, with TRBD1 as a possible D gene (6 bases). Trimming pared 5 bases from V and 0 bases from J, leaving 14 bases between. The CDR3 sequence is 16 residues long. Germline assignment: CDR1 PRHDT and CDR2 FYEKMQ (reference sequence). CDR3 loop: CASSPRQGRSGNTIYF. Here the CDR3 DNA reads TGTGCCAGCAGCCCCCGCCAGGGGCGCTCTGGAAACACCATATATTTT.